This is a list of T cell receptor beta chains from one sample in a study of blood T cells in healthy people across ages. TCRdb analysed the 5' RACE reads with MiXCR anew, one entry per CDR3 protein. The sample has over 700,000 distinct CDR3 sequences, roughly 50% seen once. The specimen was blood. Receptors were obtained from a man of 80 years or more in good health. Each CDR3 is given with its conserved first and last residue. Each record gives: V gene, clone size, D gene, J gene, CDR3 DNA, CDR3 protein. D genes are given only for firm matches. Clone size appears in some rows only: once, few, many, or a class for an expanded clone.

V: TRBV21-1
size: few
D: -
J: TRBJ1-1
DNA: TGTGCCCGGGTGGGGGGGGGAGGCACTGAAGCTTTCTTT
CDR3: CARVGGGGTEAFF

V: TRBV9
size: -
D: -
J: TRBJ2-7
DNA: TGTGCCAGCAGCGTAGGGGGTACCACCGCCTACGAGCAGTACTTC
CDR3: CASSVGGTTAYEQYF

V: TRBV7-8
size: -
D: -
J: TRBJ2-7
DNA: TGTGCCAGCAGCTTATTTCGTAGTCCGGGACATCGCTACGAGCAGTACTTC
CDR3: CASSLFRSPGHRYEQYF

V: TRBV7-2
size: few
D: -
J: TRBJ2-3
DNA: TGTGCCAGCAGCCCGCAAGGGCGGGCCCACAGATACGCGTATTTT
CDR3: CASSPQGRAHRYAYF

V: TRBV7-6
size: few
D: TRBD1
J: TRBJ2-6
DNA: TGTGCCAGCAGCTTAGTGGGACAGGGGGCCAACGTCCTGACTTTC
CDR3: CASSLVGQGANVLTF

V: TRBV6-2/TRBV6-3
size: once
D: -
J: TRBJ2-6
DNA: TGTGCCAGCAGTTACGGAGATCCTGGGGCCAACGTCCTGACTTTC
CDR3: CASSYGDPGANVLTF

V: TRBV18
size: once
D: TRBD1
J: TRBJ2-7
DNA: TGTGCCAGCACCAGGGACAGGAGGTACGAGCAGTACTTC
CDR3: CASTRDRRYEQYF

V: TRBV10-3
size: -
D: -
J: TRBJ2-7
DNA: TGTGCCATCCGAACGGTAGCGGAGGAGCAGTACTTC
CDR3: CAIRTVAEEQYF

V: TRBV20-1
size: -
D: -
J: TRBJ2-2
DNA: TGCAGTGCCCAGTCACAGCCAGGGACCGGGGAGCTGTTTTTT
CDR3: CSAQSQPGTGELFF

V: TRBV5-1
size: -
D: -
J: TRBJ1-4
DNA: TGCGCCAGCAGCTTGCGTGAGCAGGGAAGATCAACTAATGAAAAACTGTTTTTT
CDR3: CASSLREQGRSTNEKLFF

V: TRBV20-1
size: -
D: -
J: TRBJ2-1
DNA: TGCAGTGCTAGGTGGAGTCTCCCCACTAGTGAGGCCAATGAGCAGTTCTTC
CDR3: CSARWSLPTSEANEQFF

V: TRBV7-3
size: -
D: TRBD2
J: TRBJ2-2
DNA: TGTGCCAGCAGCTTATTTTTTTCCCCGGGACTAGCTACCGGGGAGCTGTTTTTT
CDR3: CASSLFFSPGLATGELFF

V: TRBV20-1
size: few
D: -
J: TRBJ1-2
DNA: TGCAGTGCCGCACAGGGTGGTGGCTACACCTTC
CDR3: CSAAQGGGYTF

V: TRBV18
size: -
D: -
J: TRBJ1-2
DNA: TGTGCCAGCTCACCACGACAGGCTAACTATGGCTACACCTTC
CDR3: CASSPRQANYGYTF